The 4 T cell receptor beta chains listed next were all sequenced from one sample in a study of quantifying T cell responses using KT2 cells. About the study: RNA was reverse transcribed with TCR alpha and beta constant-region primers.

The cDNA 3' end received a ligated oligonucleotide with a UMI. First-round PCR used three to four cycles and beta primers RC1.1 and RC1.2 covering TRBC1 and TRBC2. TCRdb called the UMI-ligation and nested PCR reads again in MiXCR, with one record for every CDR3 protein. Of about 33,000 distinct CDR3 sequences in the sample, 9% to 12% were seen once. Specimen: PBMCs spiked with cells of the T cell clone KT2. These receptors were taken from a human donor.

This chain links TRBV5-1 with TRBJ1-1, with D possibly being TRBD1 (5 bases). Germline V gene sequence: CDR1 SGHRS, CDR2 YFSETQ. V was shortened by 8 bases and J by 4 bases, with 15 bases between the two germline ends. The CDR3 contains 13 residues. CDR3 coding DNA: TGCGCCAGTTCTGCCAGGGTCCCCACTGAAGCTTTCTTT. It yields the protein CASSARVPTEAFF.

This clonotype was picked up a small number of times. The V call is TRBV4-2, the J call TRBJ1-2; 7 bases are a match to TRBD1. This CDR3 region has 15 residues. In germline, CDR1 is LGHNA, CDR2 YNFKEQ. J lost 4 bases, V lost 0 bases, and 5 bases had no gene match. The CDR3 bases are TGTGCCAGCAGCCAAGAATCTACAGGGGTCTATGGCTACACCTTC. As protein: CASSQESTGVYGYTF.

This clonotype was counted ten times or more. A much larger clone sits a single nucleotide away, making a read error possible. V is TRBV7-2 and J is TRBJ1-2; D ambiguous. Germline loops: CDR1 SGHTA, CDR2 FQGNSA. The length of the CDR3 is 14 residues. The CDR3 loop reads CASSLRAQSSGYNF. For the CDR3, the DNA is TGTGCCAGCAGCTTAAGGGCACAATCCAGTGGCTACAACTTC.

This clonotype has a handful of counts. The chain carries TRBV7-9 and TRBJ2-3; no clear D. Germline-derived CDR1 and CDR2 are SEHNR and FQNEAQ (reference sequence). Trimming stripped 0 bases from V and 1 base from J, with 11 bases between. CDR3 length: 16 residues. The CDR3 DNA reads TGTGCCAGCAGCTTAGCATCCGGGCCCCGCACAGATACGCAGTATTTT. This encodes CASSLASGPRTDTQYF.